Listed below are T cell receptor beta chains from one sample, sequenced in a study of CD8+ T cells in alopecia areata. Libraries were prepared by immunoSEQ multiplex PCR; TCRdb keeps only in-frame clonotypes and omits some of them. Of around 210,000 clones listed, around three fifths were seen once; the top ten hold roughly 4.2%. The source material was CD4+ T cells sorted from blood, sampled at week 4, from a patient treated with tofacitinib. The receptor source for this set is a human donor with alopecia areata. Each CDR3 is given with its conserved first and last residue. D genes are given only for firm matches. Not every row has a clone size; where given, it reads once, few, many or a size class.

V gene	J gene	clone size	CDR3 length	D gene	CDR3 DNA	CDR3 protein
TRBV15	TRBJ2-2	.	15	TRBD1	TGTGCCACCAGCAGGGACAGGGTAGGGACCGGGGAGCTGTTTTTT	CATSRDRVGTGELFF
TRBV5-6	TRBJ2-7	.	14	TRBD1	TGTGCCAGCAGCCGGAAGGGGGCCATCTACGAGCAGTACTTC	CASSRKGAIYEQYF
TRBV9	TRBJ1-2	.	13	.	TGTGCCAGCAGCGTAGTTACTAACTATGGCTACACCTTC	CASSVVTNYGYTF
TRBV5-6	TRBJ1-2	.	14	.	TGTGCCAGCAGCTTGACTGACAGACTCTATGGCTACACCTTC	CASSLTDRLYGYTF
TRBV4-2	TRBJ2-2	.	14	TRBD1	TGTGCCAGCAGCAAACAGGGGGCGGGCGGGGAGCTGTTTTTT	CASSKQGAGGELFF
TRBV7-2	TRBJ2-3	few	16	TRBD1	TGTGCCAGCAGCTCCGCGGGACAGGTCCTCACAGATACGCAGTATTTT	CASSSAGQVLTDTQYF
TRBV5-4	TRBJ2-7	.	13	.	TGTGCCACTGGGGTCAGGAGCGCCTACGAGCAGTACTTC	CATGVRSAYEQYF
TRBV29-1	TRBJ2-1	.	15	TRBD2	TGCAGCGGTAGCGGGGGCGAGCTACTTAACAATGAGCAGTTCTTC	CSGSGGELLNNEQFF
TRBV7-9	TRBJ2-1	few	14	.	TGTGCCAGCAGCCCCGACAGATCCTACAATGAGCAGTTCTTC	CASSPDRSYNEQFF
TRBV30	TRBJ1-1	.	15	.	TGTGCCTGGGTGGGGGGAAAAACAGGGTCCACTGAAGCTTTCTTT	CAWVGGKTGSTEAFF
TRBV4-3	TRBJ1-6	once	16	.	TGCGCCAGCAGCCAAGTACTGAGCTCCTATAATTCACCCCTCCACTTT	CASSQVLSSYNSPLHF
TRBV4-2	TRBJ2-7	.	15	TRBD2	TGTGCCAGCAGCCCCGGCGGGGGGGCTCCCTACGAGCAGTACTTC	CASSPGGGAPYEQYF
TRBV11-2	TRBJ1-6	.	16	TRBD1	TGTGCCAGCAGCTTAGGCTCAGGGGGGACGAAGTCACCCCTCCACTTT	CASSLGSGGTKSPLHF
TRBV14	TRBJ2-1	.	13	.	TGTGCCAGCAGCTTTTTATCAGGGAATGAGCAGTTCTTC	CASSFLSGNEQFF
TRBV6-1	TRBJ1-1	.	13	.	TGTGCCAGCAGGGCAGGGGTGAACACTGAAGCTTTCTTT	CASRAGVNTEAFF
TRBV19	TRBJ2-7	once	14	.	TGTGCCAGTAGCAACTCCGGGACACTGGGCGAGCAGTACTTC	CASSNSGTLGEQYF
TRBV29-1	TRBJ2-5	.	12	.	TGCAGCGTTGAAGGGGGCAGAAAGACCCAGTACTTC	CSVEGGRKTQYF
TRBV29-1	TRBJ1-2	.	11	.	TGCAGCGTTGAAGAGAGGGGGGGCTACACCTTC	CSVEERGGYTF
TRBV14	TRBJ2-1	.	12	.	TGTGCCAGCAGCCAGAGGACAAAAGAGCAGTTCTTC	CASSQRTKEQFF